These 11 T cell receptor beta chains were all obtained from the same sample, sequenced in a study of shared clonotypes between healthy human individuals. Only in-frame clones appear in the TCRdb table, and some are missing; sequencing was by immunoSEQ multiplex PCR. The profile covers 1,100,000 or so clones, with approximately 80% appearing a single time and approximately 0.5% taken by the ten largest. Sequencing was performed on memory CD4+ T cells from PBMCs. The subset is: CD45RA-negative fraction. The receptors come from a man aged 18 to 35 in good health. Some clones in this sample may be carry-over from other donors' samples.

This clone was detected ten times or more. A junction boundary mismatches the germline segment, possibly from a read error. V and J are TRBV2 and TRBJ2-5, with D perhaps matching TRBD1 or TRBD2 (5 bases each). The CDR3 is made up of 11 amino acids. CDR1 is SNHLY and CDR2 is FYNNEI in the germline V gene. CDR3 DNA sequence: TGTGCCAGCAGTGCGGAAAGAGGGGTGGACTTC. This encodes CASSAERGVDF.

The chain links TRBV30 to TRBJ2-2, with D uncertain. CDR3 size: 15 residues. Germline V gene data show CDR1 as GTSNPN and CDR2 as SVGIG (reference sequence). V lost 2 bases, J lost 8 bases, and 18 bases lay in between. This CDR3 is CAWSKGPRGLGELFF. The CDR3 nucleotides are TGTGCCTGGAGTAAAGGTCCTAGAGGCTTAGGGGAGCTGTTTTTT.

V is TRBV7-2 and J is TRBJ2-7; possible D gene TRBD2, 6 bases. The germline gives CDR1 SGHTA, CDR2 FQGNSA. Trimming pared 1 base from V and 4 bases from J, leaving 11 bases between. The CDR3 is 14 amino acids. Written as DNA, the CDR3 is TGTGCCAGCAGCTTAGAGGAGGGCCCGTACGAGCAGTACTTC. Amino acids: CASSLEEGPYEQYF.

The chain employs TRBV10-3 and TRBJ2-3, with 9 nucleotides matching TRBD2. The CDR3 loop spans 14 amino acids. Unmatched junction bases numbered 7, after V lost 11 bases and J lost 1 base. Germline loops: CDR1 ENHRY, CDR2 SYGVKD. CDR3 coding DNA: TGTGCCGGACGAAAGCGGGAGGGCACAGATACGCAGTATTTT. It yields the protein CAGRKREGTDTQYF.

This sequence joins TRBV7-3 and TRBJ2-7; 7 bases agree with TRBD2. Losses at the gene ends were 5 bases for V and 2 bases for J; bases not matched to a gene: 15. The CDR3 is 17 residues long. Looked up from germline, CDR1 is SGHTA and CDR2 is FQGTGA. The CDR3 sequence: CASSPPLDSGRTYEQYF. In DNA form, the CDR3 reads TGTGCCAGCAGCCCGCCCCTAGATAGCGGGCGGACCTACGAGCAGTACTTC.

This chain uses TRBV5-1 with TRBJ1-1; TRBD1 agrees at 7 bases. The CDR3 runs to 15 residues. In germline, CDR1 is SGHRS, CDR2 YFSETQ. V gave up 3 bases and J gave up 0 bases; unmatched junction bases: 5. The CDR3 nucleotides read TGCGCCAGCAGCTCCGGACAGGCCATGAACACTGAAGCTTTCTTT. Translated: CASSSGQAMNTEAFF.

This clone was seen a handful of times. Other DNA sequences in the sample encode the same CDR3. The J gene is TRBJ2-3, the V gene TRBV5-4, with D possibly TRBD2 on 5 matching bases. Trimming left V 2 bases short and J 3 bases short, with 10 bases between. The CDR3 has 14 residues. Looked up from germline, CDR1 is SGHNT and CDR2 is YYREEE (reference sequence). This chain's CDR3 is CASSLGGGTDTQYF. Here the CDR3 DNA reads TGTGCCAGCAGCTTAGGTGGAGGAACAGATACGCAGTATTTT.

The genes are TRBV4-3 and TRBJ2-7; D may correspond to TRBD1 or TRBD2 (5 bases each). The V and J ends lost 0 bases and 0 bases respectively, with 9 bases between them. The CDR3 is 15 amino acids. CDR1 and CDR2 (germline): LGHNA, YSLEER. The CDR3 sequence is CASSQERGGSYEQYF. CDR3 DNA sequence: TGCGCCAGCAGCCAAGAACGGGGCGGCTCCTACGAGCAGTACTTC.

The chain recombines TRBV28 with TRBJ2-1, with 11 bases aligning to TRBD2. In germline, CDR1 is MDHEN, CDR2 SYDVKM. This CDR3 has 18 residues. With V trimmed by 6 bases and J by 2 bases, 12 bases remained unmatched. CDR3 nucleotides: TGTGCCAGCAGCTCTCTAGCGGGAGGCTTTAAAACCTACAATGAGCAGTTCTTC. Its protein is CASSSLAGGFKTYNEQFF.

V gene TRBV7-9 combines with J gene TRBJ2-3; TRBD2 aligns across 11 bases. Germline values: CDR1 SEHNR, CDR2 FQNEAQ (reference sequence). Germline trimming cut 1 base from V and 4 bases from J; bases unmatched to any gene: 4. The CDR3 spans 16 residues. This chain's CDR3 is CASSLGLAGGADTQYF. The CDR3, as DNA: TGTGCCAGCAGCTTAGGCCTAGCGGGAGGCGCAGATACGCAGTATTTT.

This clone has only a few counts. The identical CDR3 is also encoded by other nucleotide sequences in the sample. The rearrangement links TRBV19 to TRBJ2-3; D possibly corresponds to TRBD1 (6 bases). This CDR3 comprises 12 residues. V lost 4 bases to trimming and J lost 4 bases, with 6 bases between them. The V gene's germline CDR1 is LNHDA and CDR2 SQIVND (reference sequence). CDR3 nucleotides: TGTGCCAGTAGTAGGACAGCAGATACGCAGTATTTT. This encodes CASSRTADTQYF.